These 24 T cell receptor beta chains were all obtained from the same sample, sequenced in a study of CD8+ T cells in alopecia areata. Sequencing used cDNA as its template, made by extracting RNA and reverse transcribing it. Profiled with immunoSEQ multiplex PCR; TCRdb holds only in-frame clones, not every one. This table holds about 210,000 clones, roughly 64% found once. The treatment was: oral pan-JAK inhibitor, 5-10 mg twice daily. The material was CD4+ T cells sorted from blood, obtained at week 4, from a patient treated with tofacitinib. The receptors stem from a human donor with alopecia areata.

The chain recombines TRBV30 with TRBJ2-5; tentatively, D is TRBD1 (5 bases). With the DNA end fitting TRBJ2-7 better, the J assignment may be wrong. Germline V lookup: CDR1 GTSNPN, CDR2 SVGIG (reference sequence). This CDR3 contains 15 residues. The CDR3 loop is CAWSPSGQGSYEQYF. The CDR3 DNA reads TGTGCCTGGAGCCCCTCCGGGCAGGGATCCTACGAGCAGTACTTC.

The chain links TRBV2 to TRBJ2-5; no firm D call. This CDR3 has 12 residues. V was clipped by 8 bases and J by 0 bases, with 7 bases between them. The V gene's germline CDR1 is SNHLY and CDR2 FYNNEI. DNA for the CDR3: TGTGCCAGCGGTAGATACCAAGAGACCCAGTACTTC. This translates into CASGRYQETQYF.

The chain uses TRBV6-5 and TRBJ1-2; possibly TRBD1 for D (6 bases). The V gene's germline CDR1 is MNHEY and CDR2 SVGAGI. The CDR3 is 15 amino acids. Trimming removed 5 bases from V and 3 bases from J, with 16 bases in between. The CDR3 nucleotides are TGTGCCAGCAGTACTGGACGGAGGGGGGACTATGGCTACACCTTC. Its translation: CASSTGRRGDYGYTF.

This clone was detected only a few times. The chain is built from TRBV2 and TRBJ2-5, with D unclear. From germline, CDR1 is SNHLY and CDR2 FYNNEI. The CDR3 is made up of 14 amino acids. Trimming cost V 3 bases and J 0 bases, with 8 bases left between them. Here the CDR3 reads CASSDGNYQETQYF. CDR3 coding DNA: TGTGCCAGCAGTGATGGGAACTACCAAGAGACCCAGTACTTC.

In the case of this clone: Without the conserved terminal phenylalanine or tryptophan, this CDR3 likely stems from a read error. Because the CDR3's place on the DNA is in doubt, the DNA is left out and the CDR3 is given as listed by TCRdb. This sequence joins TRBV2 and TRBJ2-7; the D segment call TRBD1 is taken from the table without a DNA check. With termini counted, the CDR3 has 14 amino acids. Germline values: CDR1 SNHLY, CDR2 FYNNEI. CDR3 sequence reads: CASRGTGSRLKSGL.

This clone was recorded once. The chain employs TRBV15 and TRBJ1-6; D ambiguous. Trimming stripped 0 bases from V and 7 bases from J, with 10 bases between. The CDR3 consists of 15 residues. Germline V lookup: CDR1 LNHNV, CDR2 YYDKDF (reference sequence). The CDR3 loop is CATSRDRVTNSPLHF. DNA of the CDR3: TGTGCCACCAGCAGAGACCGGGTGACAAATTCACCCCTCCACTTT.

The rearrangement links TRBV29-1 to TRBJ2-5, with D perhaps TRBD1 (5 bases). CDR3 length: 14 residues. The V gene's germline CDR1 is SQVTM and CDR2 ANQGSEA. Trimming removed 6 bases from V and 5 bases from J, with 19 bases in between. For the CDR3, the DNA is TGCAGCGTCACGGACACCACGGCGATGGAGACCCAGTACTTC. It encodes CSVTDTTAMETQYF.

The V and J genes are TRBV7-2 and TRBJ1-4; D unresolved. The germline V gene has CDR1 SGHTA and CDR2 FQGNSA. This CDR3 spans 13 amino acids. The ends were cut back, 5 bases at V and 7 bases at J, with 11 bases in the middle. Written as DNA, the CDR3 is TGTGCCAGCAGCCGTGCGGCAGGTGAAAAACTGTTTTTT. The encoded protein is CASSRAAGEKLFF.

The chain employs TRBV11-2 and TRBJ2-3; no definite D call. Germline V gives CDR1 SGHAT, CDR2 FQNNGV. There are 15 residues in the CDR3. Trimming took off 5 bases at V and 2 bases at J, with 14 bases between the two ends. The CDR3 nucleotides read TGTGCCAGCAGCCCGGCCGACGGTCACACAGATACGCAGTATTTT. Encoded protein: CASSPADGHTDTQYF.

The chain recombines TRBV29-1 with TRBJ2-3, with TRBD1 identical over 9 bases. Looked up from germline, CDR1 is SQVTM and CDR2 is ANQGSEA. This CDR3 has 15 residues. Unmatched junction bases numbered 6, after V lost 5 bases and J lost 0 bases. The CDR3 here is CSVRAGTGSTDTQYF. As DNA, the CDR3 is TGCAGCGTTCGCGCCGGGACAGGGAGCACAGATACGCAGTATTTT.

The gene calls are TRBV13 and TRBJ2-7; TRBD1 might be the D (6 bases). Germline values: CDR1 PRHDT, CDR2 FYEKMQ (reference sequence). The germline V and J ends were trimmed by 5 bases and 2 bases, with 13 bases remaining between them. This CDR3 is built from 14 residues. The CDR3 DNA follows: TGTGCCAGCAGCCGCGCTGACAGGCCCTACGAGCAGTACTTC. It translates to CASSRADRPYEQYF. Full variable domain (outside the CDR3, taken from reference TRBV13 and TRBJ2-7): AAGVIQSPRHLIKEKRETATLKCYPIPRHDTVYWYQQGPGQDPQFLISFYEKMQSDKGSIPDRFSAQQFSDYHSELNMSSLELGDSALYFCASSRADRPYEQYFGPGTRLTVT.

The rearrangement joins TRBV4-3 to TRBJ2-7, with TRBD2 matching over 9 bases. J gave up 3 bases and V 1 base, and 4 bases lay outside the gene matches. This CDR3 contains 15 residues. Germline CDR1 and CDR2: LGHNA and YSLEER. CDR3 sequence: CASSQGGSGSYEQYF. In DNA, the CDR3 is TGCGCCAGCAGCCAAGGGGGTAGCGGGAGCTACGAGCAGTACTTC.

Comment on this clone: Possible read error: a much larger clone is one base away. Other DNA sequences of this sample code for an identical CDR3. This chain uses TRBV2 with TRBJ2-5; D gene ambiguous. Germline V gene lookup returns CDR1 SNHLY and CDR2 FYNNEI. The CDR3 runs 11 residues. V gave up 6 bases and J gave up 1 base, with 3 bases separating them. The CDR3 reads CASSLQETQYF. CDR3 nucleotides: TGTGCCAGCAGCCTCCAAGAGACCCAGTACTTC.

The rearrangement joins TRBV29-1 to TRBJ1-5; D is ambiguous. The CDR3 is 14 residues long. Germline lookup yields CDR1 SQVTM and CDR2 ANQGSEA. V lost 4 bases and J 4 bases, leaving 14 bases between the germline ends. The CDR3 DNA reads TGCAGCGTTGTTGAGGGAGATGGGAATCAGCCCCAGCATTTT. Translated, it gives CSVVEGDGNQPQHF.

This chain's CDR3 is CAWSSDTFLYEQYF. CDR3 bases: TGTGCCTGGAGTTCGGACACCTTTCTCTACGAGCAGTACTTC. J is TRBJ2-7 and V is TRBV30; weak D call: TRBD1 (5 bases). Deletions cut 2 bases from V and 3 bases from J, with 14 bases between. The length of the CDR3 is 14 residues. Germline lookup yields CDR1 GTSNPN and CDR2 SVGIG (reference sequence).

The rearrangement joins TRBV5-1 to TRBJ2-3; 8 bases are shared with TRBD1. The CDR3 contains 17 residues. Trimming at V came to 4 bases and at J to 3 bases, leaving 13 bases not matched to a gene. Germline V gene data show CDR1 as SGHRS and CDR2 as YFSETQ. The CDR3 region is CASSPQGAVWGTDTQYF. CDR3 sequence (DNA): TGCGCCAGCAGCCCGCAGGGGGCTGTTTGGGGTACAGATACGCAGTATTTT. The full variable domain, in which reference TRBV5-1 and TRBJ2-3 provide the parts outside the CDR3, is KAGVTQTPRYLIKTRGQQVTLSCSPISGHRSVSWYQQTPGQGLQFLFEYFSETQRNKGNFPGRFSGRQFSNSRSEMNVSTLELGDSALYLCASSPQGAVWGTDTQYFGPGTRLTVL.

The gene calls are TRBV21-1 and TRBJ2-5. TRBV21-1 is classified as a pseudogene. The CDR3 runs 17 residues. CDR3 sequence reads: CASSTEAQEAIGETQYF. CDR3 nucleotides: TGTGCCAGCAGCACGGAAGCACAGGAGGCGATTGGAGAGACCCAGTACTTC.

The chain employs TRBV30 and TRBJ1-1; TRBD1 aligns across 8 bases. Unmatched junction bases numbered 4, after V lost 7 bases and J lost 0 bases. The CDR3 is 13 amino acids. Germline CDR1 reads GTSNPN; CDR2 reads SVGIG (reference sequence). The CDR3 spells CASDRGMNTEAFF. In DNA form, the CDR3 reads TGTGCCTCCGACAGGGGAATGAACACTGAAGCTTTCTTT.

CDR3: CASSFTSGGGTDTQYF. CDR3 coding DNA: TGTGCCAGCAGCTTCACTAGCGGGGGAGGCACAGATACGCAGTATTTT. The rearrangement uses TRBV5-6 and TRBJ2-3, with 11 bases aligning to TRBD2. The CDR3 is 16 amino acids. Trimming removed 2 bases from V and 1 base from J; junction bases left unmatched: 3. The germline V gene encodes CDR1 SGHDT and CDR2 YYEEEE. Using reference TRBV5-6 and TRBJ2-3 for the parts outside the CDR3, the full variable domain is DAGVTQSPTHLIKTRGQQVTLRCSPKSGHDTVSWYQQALGQGPQFIFQYYEEEERQRGNFPDRFSGHQFPNYSSELNVNALLLGDSALYLCASSFTSGGGTDTQYFGPGTRLTVL.

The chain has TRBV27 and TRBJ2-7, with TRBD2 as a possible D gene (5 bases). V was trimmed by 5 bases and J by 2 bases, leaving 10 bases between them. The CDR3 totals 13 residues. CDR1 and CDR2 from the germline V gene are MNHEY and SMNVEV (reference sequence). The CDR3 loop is CASSEGGTYEQYF. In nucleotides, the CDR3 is TGTGCCAGCAGTGAGGGTGGGACCTACGAGCAGTACTTC.

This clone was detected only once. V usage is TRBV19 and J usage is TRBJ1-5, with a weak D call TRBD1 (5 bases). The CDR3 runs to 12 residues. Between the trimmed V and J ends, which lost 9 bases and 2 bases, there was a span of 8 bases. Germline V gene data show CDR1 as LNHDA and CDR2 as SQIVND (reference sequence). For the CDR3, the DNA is TGTGCCAGCAGGGTGGGCAATCAGCCCCAGCATTTT. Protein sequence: CASRVGNQPQHF.

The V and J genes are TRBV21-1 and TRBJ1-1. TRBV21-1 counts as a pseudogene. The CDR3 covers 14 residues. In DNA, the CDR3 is TGTGCCAGCAGACGGGGCGGAACTCCCCGTGAAGCTTTCTTT. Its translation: CASRRGGTPREAFF.

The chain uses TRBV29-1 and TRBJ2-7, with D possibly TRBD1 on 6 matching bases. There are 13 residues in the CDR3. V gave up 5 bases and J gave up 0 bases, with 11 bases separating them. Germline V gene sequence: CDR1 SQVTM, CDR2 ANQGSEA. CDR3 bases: TGCAGCGTTATACAGGGACCCTCCTACGAGCAGTACTTC. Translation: CSVIQGPSYEQYF.

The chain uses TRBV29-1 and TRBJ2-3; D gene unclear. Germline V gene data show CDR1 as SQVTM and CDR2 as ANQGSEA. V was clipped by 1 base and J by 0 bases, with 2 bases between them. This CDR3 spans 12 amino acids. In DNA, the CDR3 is TGCAGCGTTGAAGGTAGCACAGATACGCAGTATTTT. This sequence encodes CSVEGSTDTQYF.